A single sample gave rise to the 16 T cell receptor beta chains below, sequenced in a study of blood T cell repertoires in COVID-19. Generated by immunoSEQ multiplex PCR, the TCRdb table keeps only in-frame clones and is missing some. The table lists about 190,000 clones, 60% to 85% of them singletons. Sequencing used peripheral blood. All receptors derive from a man aged 55 to 70 with active or convalescent COVID-19.

The chain carries TRBV19 and TRBJ1-4; 7 bases align to TRBD1. This CDR3 comprises 15 residues. Germline V gene data show CDR1 as LNHDA and CDR2 as SQIVND (reference sequence). The trim removed 4 bases at V and 6 bases at J, leaving 8 bases unmatched. CDR3 sequence reads: CASSTQTGYDEKLFF. For the CDR3, the DNA is TGTGCCAGTAGTACCCAGACAGGGTATGATGAAAAACTGTTTTTT.

The chain recombines TRBV6-2 or TRBV6-3 with TRBJ1-5, with TRBD1 as a possible D gene (5 bases). The CDR3 runs to 13 residues. Deletions cut 2 bases from V and 10 bases from J, with 12 bases between. Germline values: CDR1 MNHEY, CDR2 SVGEGT. CDR3 protein: CASSYGPQGPQHF. The CDR3 nucleotides read TGTGCCAGCAGTTACGGGCCCCAGGGTCCCCAGCATTTT.

The J gene is TRBJ1-2, the V gene TRBV3-1 (or the pseudogene TRBV3-2), with 8 bases that match TRBD1. Germline assignment: CDR1 LGHDT and CDR2 YNNKEL (reference sequence). The CDR3 is 14 residues long. V was clipped by 5 bases and J by 5 bases; unmatched bases: 7. The CDR3 region has the DNA TGTGCCAGCAGCTTCAGGGGGCTTTTTTATGGCTACACCTTC. Encoded protein: CASSFRGLFYGYTF.

The chain carries TRBV18 and TRBJ1-2; a weak D match, TRBD1 (6 bases). Per the germline V gene, CDR1 is KGHSH and CDR2 is LQKENI. V was cut by 5 bases and J by 12 bases, with 19 bases left in between. The CDR3 is made up of 13 amino acids. CDR3: CASSGIQGTPDTF. CDR3 nucleotide sequence: TGTGCCAGCTCAGGAATACAGGGCACCCCGGACACCTTC.

This chain connects TRBV7-8 to TRBJ2-3; 10 bases align to TRBD2. The CDR3 extends over 20 amino acids. Looked up from germline, CDR1 is SGHVS and CDR2 is FQNEAQ. Trimming took 1 base from V and 0 from J; bases not matched to a gene: 13. CDR3 nucleotide sequence: TGTGCCAGCAGCTTAGGGTATTCTAGCGGGAGTAGGCCGAGCACAGATACGCAGTATTTT. Translation gives CASSLGYSSGSRPSTDTQYF.

This chain uses TRBV2 with TRBJ2-4, with TRBD1 matching over 11 bases. Trimming removed 3 bases from V and 8 bases from J; junction bases left unmatched: 3. This CDR3 spans 14 amino acids. Germline CDR1 reads SNHLY; CDR2 reads FYNNEI. DNA of the CDR3: TGTGCCAGCAGTGAGGACAGGGGGCCCGACATTCAGTACTTC. Its translation is CASSEDRGPDIQYF.

The chain has TRBV11-2 and TRBJ1-1; TRBD1 matches at 8 bases. Germline lookup yields CDR1 SGHAT and CDR2 FQNNGV. The CDR3 spans 15 residues. The V gene end was trimmed by 1 base and the J gene end by 5 bases; junction bases not matched to a gene: 6. This CDR3 reads CASSLGATGDTEAFF. The CDR3 DNA reads TGTGCCAGCAGCTTAGGCGCGACAGGGGATACTGAAGCTTTCTTT.

This chain links TRBV28 with TRBJ1-5, with TRBD1 as a possible D gene (6 bases). Trimming cost V 5 bases and J 0 bases, with 17 bases left between them. The CDR3 sequence is 17 residues long. The germline gives CDR1 MDHEN, CDR2 SYDVKM. The CDR3 DNA follows: TGTGCCAGCAGTACCCCCTCCGACAGGAATAGCAATCAGCCCCAGCATTTT. It encodes CASSTPSDRNSNQPQHF.

The chain has TRBV7-2 and TRBJ1-6; TRBD1 aligns across 7 bases. This CDR3 is built from 15 residues. The germline V gene has CDR1 SGHTA and CDR2 FQGNSA. The J segment lost 5 bases and the V segment lost 5 bases, leaving 6 bases of the junction unmatched. The DNA of the CDR3 is TGTGCCAGCAGCATTGGGACAGTGAATAATTCACCCCTCCACTTT. It codes for CASSIGTVNNSPLHF.

This rearrangement joins TRBV4-3 to TRBJ2-2; D is undetermined. This CDR3 has 16 amino acids. The germline gives CDR1 LGHNA, CDR2 YSLEER. Trimming stripped 0 bases from V and 0 bases from J, with 8 bases between. The CDR3 loop is CASSQDPTANTGELFF. As DNA, the CDR3 is TGCGCCAGCAGCCAAGATCCCACAGCGAACACCGGGGAGCTGTTTTTT.

This clone has a handful of counts. The chain uses TRBV7-9 and TRBJ2-7, with 7 bases lining up with TRBD1. Trimming took 5 bases from V and 4 from J; bases not matched to a gene: 8. Germline values: CDR1 SEHNR, CDR2 FQNEAQ (reference sequence). This CDR3 is built from 14 residues. Written as DNA, the CDR3 is TGTGCCAGCAGCACCGGGACAGACCATTACGAGCAGTACTTC. Its translation: CASSTGTDHYEQYF.

This chain links TRBV5-4 with TRBJ2-3, with 14 bases fitting TRBD2. CDR1 and CDR2 (germline): SGHNT, YYREEE (reference sequence). With 5 bases clipped from V and 0 bases from J, the junction kept 8 bases outside the gene matches. The CDR3 sequence is 18 residues long. The CDR3 DNA reads as TGTGCCAGCAGAACGGGACTAGCGGGAGCCGTTAGCACAGATACGCAGTATTTT. Its translation is CASRTGLAGAVSTDTQYF.

The V call is TRBV9, the J call TRBJ2-1; 9 bases are shared with TRBD2. CDR1 and CDR2 from the germline V gene are SGDLS and YYNGEE. With V trimmed by 4 bases and J by 9 bases, 11 bases remained unmatched. CDR3 length: 15 amino acids. The CDR3 region is CASSLRGGRASEQFF. The CDR3 coding sequence is TGTGCCAGCAGCCTTAGGGGCGGGAGGGCCTCTGAGCAGTTCTTC.

The V and J genes are TRBV7-3 and TRBJ2-3, with D possibly being TRBD2 (5 bases). In germline, CDR1 is SGHTA, CDR2 FQGTGA. V gave up 2 bases and J gave up 2 bases, with 14 bases separating them. This CDR3 region has 16 residues. The CDR3 protein is CASSLRTGISTDTQYF. The CDR3 DNA is TGTGCCAGCAGCTTACGGACCGGGATATCCACAGATACGCAGTATTTT.

The V gene is TRBV7-3, the J gene TRBJ2-3, with TRBD2 identical over 10 bases. This CDR3 comprises 17 residues. CDR1 is SGHTA and CDR2 is FQGTGA in the germline V gene. Trimming removed 1 base from V and 4 bases from J; junction bases left unmatched: 8. CDR3 region: CASSLSASGSSADTQYF. CDR3 nucleotide sequence: TGTGCCAGCAGCTTAAGCGCTAGCGGGAGTTCCGCAGATACGCAGTATTTT.

This clone has only one observation. The rearrangement joins TRBV5-1 to TRBJ2-2; possibly TRBD1 for D (6 bases). Looked up from germline, CDR1 is SGHRS and CDR2 is YFSETQ. This CDR3 is 17 amino acids long. V lost 4 bases and J 3 bases, leaving 19 bases between the germline ends. CDR3 DNA: TGCGCCAGCAGCATCAGACAGCCTAAGGGGGACACCGGGGAGCTGTTTTTT. Protein sequence: CASSIRQPKGDTGELFF. Using reference TRBV5-1 and TRBJ2-2 for the parts outside the CDR3, the full variable domain is KAGVTQTPRYLIKTRGQQVTLSCSPISGHRSVSWYQQTPGQGLQFLFEYFSETQRNKGNFPGRFSGRQFSNSRSEMNVSTLELGDSALYLCASSIRQPKGDTGELFFGEGSRLTVL.